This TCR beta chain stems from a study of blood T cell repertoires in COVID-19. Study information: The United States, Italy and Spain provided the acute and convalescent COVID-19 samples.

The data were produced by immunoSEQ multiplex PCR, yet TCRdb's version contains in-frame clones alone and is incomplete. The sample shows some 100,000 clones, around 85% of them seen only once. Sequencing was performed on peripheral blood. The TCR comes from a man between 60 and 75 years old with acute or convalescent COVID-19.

The CDR3 DNA is TGTGCCAGCAGCCGAGAGACAGGGCTGGGCTACACCTTC. It encodes CASSRETGLGYTF. The chain joins TRBV12-3 or TRBV12-4 to TRBJ1-2, with 7 bases fitting TRBD1. The CDR3 sequence is 13 residues long. Trimming took 6 bases from V and 8 from J; bases not matched to a gene: 9.